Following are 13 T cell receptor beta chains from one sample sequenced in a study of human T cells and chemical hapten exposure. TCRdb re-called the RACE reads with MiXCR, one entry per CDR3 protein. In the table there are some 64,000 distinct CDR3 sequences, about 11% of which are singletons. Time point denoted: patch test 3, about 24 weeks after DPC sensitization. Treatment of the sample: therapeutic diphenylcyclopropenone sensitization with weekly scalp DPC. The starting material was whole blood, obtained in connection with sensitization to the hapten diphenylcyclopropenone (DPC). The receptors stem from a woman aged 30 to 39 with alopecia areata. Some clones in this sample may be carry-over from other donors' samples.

The CDR3 DNA follows: TGTGCCACCTCCGTAGGGGTCCAAGAGACCCAGTACTTC. Translated: CATSVGVQETQYF. The J gene is TRBJ2-5, the V gene TRBV10-3; possible D gene TRBD1, 5 bases. CDR1 and CDR2 from the germline V gene are ENHRY and SYGVKD. V dropped 10 bases and J dropped 1 base, with 13 bases sitting between them. CDR3 size: 13 residues.

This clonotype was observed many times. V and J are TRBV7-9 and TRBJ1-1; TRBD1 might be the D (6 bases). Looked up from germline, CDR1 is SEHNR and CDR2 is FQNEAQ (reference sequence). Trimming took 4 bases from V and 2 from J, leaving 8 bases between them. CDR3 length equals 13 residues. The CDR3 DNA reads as TGTGCCAGCAGCTGGGACACCAACACTGAAGCTTTCTTT. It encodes CASSWDTNTEAFF.

Here the CDR3 DNA reads TGTGCCAGCAGGCCAACACAGGGCGGGATGAACACTGAAGCTTTCTTT. Its translation is CASRPTQGGMNTEAFF. The genes are TRBV7-9 and TRBJ1-1; perhaps TRBD1 as D (6 bases). Germline-derived CDR1 and CDR2 are SEHNR and FQNEAQ (reference sequence). This CDR3 has 16 amino acids. V was clipped by 6 bases and J by 0 bases, with 17 bases between them.

The CDR3 coding sequence is TGTGCAAGTCCCCCCCTTGGTTGTGAGCAGTTCTTC. Amino acids: CASPPLGCEQFF. This chain links TRBV12-2 with TRBJ2-1; the table calls TRBD1, which could not be checked here. TRBV12-2 constitutes a pseudogene. CDR3 length equals 12 residues.

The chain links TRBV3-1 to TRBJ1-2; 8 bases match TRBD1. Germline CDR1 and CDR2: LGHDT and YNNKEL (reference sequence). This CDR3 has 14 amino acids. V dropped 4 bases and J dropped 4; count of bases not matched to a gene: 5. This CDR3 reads CASSRPDRVYGYTF. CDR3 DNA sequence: TGTGCCAGCAGCCGGCCGGACAGGGTCTATGGCTACACCTTC.

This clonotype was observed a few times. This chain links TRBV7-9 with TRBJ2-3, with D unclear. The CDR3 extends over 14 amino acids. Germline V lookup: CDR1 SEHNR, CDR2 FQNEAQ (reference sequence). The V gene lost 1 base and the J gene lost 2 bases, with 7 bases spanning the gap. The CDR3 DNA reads TGTGCCAGCAGCTTAGACCAGCCCACAGATACGCAGTATTTT. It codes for CASSLDQPTDTQYF.

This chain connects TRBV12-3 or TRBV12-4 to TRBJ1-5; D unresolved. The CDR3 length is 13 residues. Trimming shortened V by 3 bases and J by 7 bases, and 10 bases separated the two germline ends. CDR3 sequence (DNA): TGTGCCAGCAGTTTGCAGGTCGGGCAGCCCCAGCATTTT. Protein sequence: CASSLQVGQPQHF.

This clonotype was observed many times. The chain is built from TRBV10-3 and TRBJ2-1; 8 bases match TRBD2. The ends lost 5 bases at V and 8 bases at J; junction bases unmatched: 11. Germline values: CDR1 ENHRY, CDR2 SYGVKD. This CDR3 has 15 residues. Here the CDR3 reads CAISPGLSGNYEQFF. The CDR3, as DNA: TGTGCCATCAGTCCCGGACTTAGCGGGAACTATGAGCAGTTCTTC.

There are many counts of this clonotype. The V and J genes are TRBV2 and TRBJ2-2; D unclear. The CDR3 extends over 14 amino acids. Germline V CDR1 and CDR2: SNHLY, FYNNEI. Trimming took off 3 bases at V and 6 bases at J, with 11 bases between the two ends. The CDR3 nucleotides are TGTGCCAGCAGTGATTTGAGAGGATCCGGGGAGCTGTTTTTT. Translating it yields CASSDLRGSGELFF.

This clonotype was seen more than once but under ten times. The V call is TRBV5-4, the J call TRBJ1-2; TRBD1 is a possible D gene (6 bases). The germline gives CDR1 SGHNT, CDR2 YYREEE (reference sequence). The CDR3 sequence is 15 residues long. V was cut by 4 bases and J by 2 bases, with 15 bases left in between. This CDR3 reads CASSKAGGGNYGYTF. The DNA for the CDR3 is TGTGCCAGCAGCAAGGCGGGAGGGGGGAACTATGGCTACACCTTC.

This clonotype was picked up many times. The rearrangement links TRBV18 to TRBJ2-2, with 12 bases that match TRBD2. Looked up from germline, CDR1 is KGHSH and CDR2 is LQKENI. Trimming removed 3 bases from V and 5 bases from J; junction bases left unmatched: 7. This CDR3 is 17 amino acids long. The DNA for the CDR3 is TGTGCCAGCTCACCCCTAGCGGGAGGGCCGTCTACCGGGGAGCTGTTTTTT. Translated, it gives CASSPLAGGPSTGELFF. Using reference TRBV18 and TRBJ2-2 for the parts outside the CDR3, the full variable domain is NAGVMQNPRHLVRRRGQEARLRCSPMKGHSHVYWYRQLPEEGLKFMVYLQKENIIDESGMPKERFSAEFPKEGPSILRIQQVVRGDSAAYFCASSPLAGGPSTGELFFGEGSRLTVL.

CDR3 DNA sequence: TGCAGCGTCGGACAGAATAACAATGAGCAGTTCTTC. This encodes CSVGQNNNEQFF. The chain employs TRBV29-1 and TRBJ2-1; the D gene is possibly TRBD1 (6 bases). The CDR3 extends over 12 amino acids. Germline CDR1 and CDR2: SQVTM and ANQGSEA. Trimming took off 6 bases at V and 5 bases at J, with 11 bases between the two ends.

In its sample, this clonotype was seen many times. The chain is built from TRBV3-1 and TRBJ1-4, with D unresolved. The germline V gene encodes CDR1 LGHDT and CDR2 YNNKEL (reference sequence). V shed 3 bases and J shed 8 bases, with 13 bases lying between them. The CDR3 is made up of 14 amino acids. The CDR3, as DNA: TGTGCCAGCAGCCAGAGAGGGATGGGAGAAAAACTGTTTTTT. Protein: CASSQRGMGEKLFF.